This T cell receptor (beta chain) was sequenced in a study of Ad26.COV2.S vaccination and SARS-CoV-2 variants. Treatment denoted: over 15 received Ad26.COV2.S at low or high dose, single or two shots; 5 received placebo; per-sample allocation not given. After the first vaccine or placebo injection, samples were drawn on day 63. The data were produced by immunoSEQ multiplex PCR, yet TCRdb's version contains in-frame clones alone and is incomplete. The sample holds about half a million clones, about nine tenths seen once. Germline loops: CDR1 SGHRS, CDR2 YFSETQ. Unmatched junction bases numbered 5, after V lost 0 bases and J lost 3 bases. This CDR3 has 15 residues.

The sample was peripheral blood, taken in a trial of Ad26.COV2.S vaccine versus placebo. The chain carries TRBV5-1 and TRBJ1-1; 7 bases map to TRBD1. This receptor was identified in a person between 18 and 65 years old who received the Ad26.COV2.S COVID-19 vaccine or a placebo. CDR3 DNA sequence: TGCGCCAGCAGCTTGGAGGGACAGCCTTACACTGAAGCTTTCTTT. Its translation: CASSLEGQPYTEAFF.